This is a list of T cell receptor beta chains from one sample in a study of glioma-infiltrating T cells. One entry per CDR3 protein, called by TCRdb with MiXCR from the multiplex PCR reads. The table records around 190,000 distinct CDR3 sequences, over 40% of them present only once. The material sequenced was glioma tissue, nonneoplastic brain tissue, or PBMCs (not recorded which). These receptors all stem from a human donor with low-grade glioma or glioblastoma, undergoing nonglioma brain surgery, or in good health (not recorded which). Each CDR3 is given with its conserved first and last residue. A D gene is named only where the DNA matches it firmly. Part of the rows lack a size; the others show once, few, many or a class for expanded clones.

DNA | CDR3 | size | D | J | V
TGTGCCAGCAGTAGAGTAGGAGCGGGCAATGAGCAGTTCTTC | CASSRVGAGNEQFF | . | . | TRBJ2-1 | TRBV9
TGTGCCAGTAGTATCATACAGGGGGAGGGCAATCAGCCCCAGCATTTT | CASSIIQGEGNQPQHF | . | TRBD1 | TRBJ1-5 | TRBV19
TGCAGCGTTGAAGATCCTGGTCAGAGCTCCTACAATGAGCAGTTCTTC | CSVEDPGQSSYNEQFF | . | . | TRBJ2-1 | TRBV29-1
TGTGCCAGATACACAGATACGCAGTATTTT | CARYTDTQYF | many | . | TRBJ2-3 | TRBV7-2
TGCAGTGCCAGAGAGGCTAGCGGGATGAGAGATACGAAGTATTTT | CSAREASGMRDTKYF | . | TRBD2 | TRBJ2-3 | TRBV20-1
TGTGCCAGCTGTAAACCCCACAATGAGCAGTTCTTC | CASCKPHNEQFF | . | . | TRBJ2-1 | TRBV12-3/TRBV12-4
TGTGCCAGTAGTAAGCCGGACAGGGGAAATGAAAAACTGTTTTTT | CASSKPDRGNEKLFF | . | TRBD1 | TRBJ1-4 | TRBV19
TGCGCCAGCAGCCAAGATTACAGTGACCAAGAGACCCAGTACTTC | CASSQDYSDQETQYF | . | . | TRBJ2-5 | TRBV4-1
TGTGCCAGCAGCTTAGGTGGATTTGGCAATCAGCCCCAGCATTTT | CASSLGGFGNQPQHF | many | . | TRBJ1-5 | TRBV7-2
TGTGCCAGCAGTCAAAAAACAGGGTTGCTAAAGCAGTTCTTC | CASSQKTGLLKQFF | many | . | TRBJ2-1 | TRBV27
TGTGCCAGCAGCTCCGGGACAGGGAGATTTACACAAGAGACCCAGTACTTC | CASSSGTGRFTQETQYF | . | TRBD1 | TRBJ2-5 | TRBV27
TGTGCCAGCAGCCAAGATGTAGGGTCAGGGGCGATGGGCGATGGCTACACCTTC | CASSQDVGSGAMGDGYTF | . | . | TRBJ1-2 | TRBV4-2